The present T cell receptor (beta chain) was sequenced within a study of T cells in Graves' hyperthyroidism and ophthalmopathy. Study-level points and caveats: In simple terms, a model built on 13 V-J features told ophthalmopathy apart from stable hyperthyroidism. In the blood, most expanded thyroid clonotypes above 0.001 appeared as well.

This clonotype was recorded at least ten times. Antigen specificity is unknown. J lost 2 bases, V lost 1 base, and 9 bases had no gene match. The CDR3 covers 18 residues. Germline loops: CDR1 MGHRA, CDR2 YSYEKL. A patient was excluded if there was uncontrolled infection, other autoimmune disease, pregnancy or lactation. The diagnostic basis comprised clinical symptoms, serum thyroxine and TRAb, thyroid ultrasound and orbital computed tomography. Authors of the study amplified TCR beta CDR3 regions from RNA transcripts. HTBI primers were the set used in a first-round RT-PCR of the TCR CDR3. TCRdb used MiXCR to reprocess the multiplex PCR reads, holding one entry per CDR3 protein. The repertoire includes 540,000 or so distinct CDR3 sequences, 40% to 55% of them detected once, and over 15% sits in the top ten.

V and J are TRBV4-1 and TRBJ2-2; 8 positions agree with TRBD2. This receptor was obtained from an adult woman with Graves' disease, either hyperthyroidism or ophthalmopathy (not recorded which). The specimen was peripheral blood or thyroid tissue (not recorded which). For the CDR3, the DNA is TGCGCCAGCAGCCAAGTTAGGTCGATAGCGGGAAACACCGGGGAGCTGTTTTTT. This encodes CASSQVRSIAGNTGELFF.